The rows below give T cell receptor beta chains drawn from one sample of a study of cytomegalovirus exposure and HLA in healthy donors. The repertoire was sequenced with immunoSEQ multiplex PCR; TCRdb's copy has only in-frame clones and lacks some. The data contain about 140,000 clones, 60% to 80% of them seen just once; the ten biggest clones take up under 2%. Sequenced sample: PBMCs. The receptors were sampled from a woman aged 25 to 45 in good health and CMV-seronegative. Both conserved end residues are part of each CDR3. The D gene is left open where the match is weak. Clone size, where shown, is once, few, many, or a class for clones that have expanded.

v_call	clone_size	d_call	j_call	cdr3_nt	cdr3_aa
TRBV19	NA	NA	TRBJ1-2	TGTGCCAGTCAAGCCCAGTGGTGGGGCGATGGCTACACCTTC	CASQAQWWGDGYTF
TRBV7-8	NA	TRBD1	TRBJ1-3	TGTGCCAGCAGCTTAGCGAGGGACAGGAGGTCTGGAAACACCATATATTTT	CASSLARDRRSGNTIYF
TRBV4-2	NA	NA	TRBJ2-3	TGTGCCAGCAGCTTTGGACTGAACACAGATACGCAGTATTTT	CASSFGLNTDTQYF
TRBV18	few	NA	TRBJ1-2	TGTGCCAGCTCACCGAGCGGAGGGGCTAACTATGGCTACACCTTC	CASSPSGGANYGYTF
TRBV14	once	TRBD2	TRBJ2-1	TGTGCCAGCAGCCAAGATCTGAGCGGGAGGGCCTATGAGCAGTTCTTC	CASSQDLSGRAYEQFF
TRBV29-1	NA	TRBD2	TRBJ2-3	TGCAGCGTTGATAGCGGGGTCCCAGATACGCAGTATTTT	CSVDSGVPDTQYF
TRBV6-5	NA	NA	TRBJ1-4	TGTGCCAGCAGTTACGGCGGGGCGCCTAATGAAAAACTGTTTTTT	CASSYGGAPNEKLFF
TRBV5-1	NA	TRBD1	TRBJ2-1	TGCGCCAGCAGCCCGGCCGACGGACAGGGGGCGGATGAGCAGTTCTTC	CASSPADGQGADEQFF
TRBV25-1	NA	TRBD2	TRBJ2-3	TGTGCCAGCAGTGTTCTTGGCGGGGGGGATGTGACAGATACGCAGTATTTT	CASSVLGGGDVTDTQYF
TRBV5-5	NA	TRBD1	TRBJ2-7	TGTGCCAGCAGCCCCAGGGCAGTAGCTGGGACAGAATCCTACGAGCAGTACTTC	CASSPRAVAGTESYEQYF
TRBV19	NA	TRBD1	TRBJ2-7	TGTGCCAGTAGTATAGCTTCAGGGGGAGCTGGCTCCTACGAGCAGTACTTC	CASSIASGGAGSYEQYF
TRBV6-6	NA	NA	TRBJ1-1	TGTGCCAGCAGCCGCCGTGGGGGCGAGGCTGAAGCTTTCTTT	CASSRRGGEAEAFF
TRBV6-1	few	NA	TRBJ2-6	TGTGCCAGCAGTGTACAGGGATCTGGGGCCAACGTCCTGACTTTC	CASSVQGSGANVLTF
TRBV5-6	NA	NA	TRBJ1-1	TGTGCCAGCAGCCGTGTCGCAGTCGTGACTGAAGCTTTCTTT	CASSRVAVVTEAFF
TRBV7-2	NA	TRBD1	TRBJ1-5	TGTGCCAGCAGCCCCGACAGGGCTCAGCCCCAGCATTTT	CASSPDRAQPQHF
TRBV18	few	NA	TRBJ2-6	TGTGCCAGCTCAAAAATACAGGGCTCTGGGGCCAACGTCCTGACTTTC	CASSKIQGSGANVLTF
TRBV2	once	TRBD2	TRBJ2-3	TGTGCCAGCAGTACTAGCGGGGGGTACTCAGATACGCAGTATTTT	CASSTSGGYSDTQYF
TRBV28	NA	NA	TRBJ1-2	TGTGCCAGCAGTTTGAAAGGGGTGGGTGGCTACACCTTC	CASSLKGVGGYTF
TRBV27	NA	TRBD2	TRBJ2-3	TGTGCCAGCAGAGGACTAGCGGGCCTCACAGATACGCAGTATTTT	CASRGLAGLTDTQYF
TRBV12-5	few	TRBD2	TRBJ2-1	TGTGCTAGTGGTTTGGTACAAGGGACTAGCGGGAGAGTTGAGCAGTTCTTC	CASGLVQGTSGRVEQFF
TRBV9	once	TRBD1	TRBJ1-2	TGTGCCAGCAGTGCGGAAAGGGGGGACAGGGGCTACTATGGCTACACCTTC	CASSAERGDRGYYGYTF
TRBV7-2	few	TRBD1	TRBJ1-5	TGTGCCAGCAGCGAAAATACAGGGGCTACTCAGCCCCAGCATTTT	CASSENTGATQPQHF
TRBV10-3	once	TRBD2	TRBJ2-2	TGTGCCATCAGTGAGTCTAGGGACTATCCCGTGGAGCTGTTTTTT	CAISESRDYPVELFF
TRBV29-1	once	TRBD1	TRBJ1-4	TGCAGCGTCGTACAGGGGGCCCAGGAAAAACTGTTTTTT	CSVVQGAQEKLFF
TRBV4-1	few	TRBD1	TRBJ1-5	TGCGCCAGCAGCCAAGATGGACAGGGCCGGCAGCCCCAGCATTTT	CASSQDGQGRQPQHF
TRBV18	NA	NA	TRBJ2-5	TGTGCCAGCTCGCCTCCATCGAGGTCGGAGACCCAGTACTTC	CASSPPSRSETQYF
TRBV5-1	few	TRBD2	TRBJ2-7	TGCGCCAGCAGCTTGAGTAGCGGGACCACCTACGAGCAGTACTTC	CASSLSSGTTYEQYF
TRBV6-5	few	TRBD1	TRBJ1-1	TGTGCCAGCAACCGTGACAGGGCTCCGCACACTGAAGCTTTCTTT	CASNRDRAPHTEAFF
TRBV27	once	TRBD1	TRBJ1-2	TGTGCCAGCAGTTTCGGACAGGGGGCATCTGGTCGTGGCTACACCTTC	CASSFGQGASGRGYTF
TRBV4-1	NA	TRBD1	TRBJ1-6	TGCGCCAGCAGCCTTTACGGGACAGGGGTCGATTATTCACCCCTCCACTTT	CASSLYGTGVDYSPLHF
TRBV2	NA	TRBD1	TRBJ2-7	TGTGCCAGCAGCAGACGGGACAGCCCCTACGAGCAGTACTTC	CASSRRDSPYEQYF
TRBV7-9	NA	TRBD2	TRBJ2-3	TGTGCCAGCAGCTTAGGAGTTCTAGCGGGGAGAAGCACAGATACGCAGTATTTT	CASSLGVLAGRSTDTQYF
TRBV4-2	NA	TRBD1	TRBJ1-4	TGTGCCAGCAGCCAAACTCTCCGGACCGGGACAGGGAGTGAAAAACTGTTTTTT	CASSQTLRTGTGSEKLFF
TRBV7-9	NA	TRBD1	TRBJ1-6	TGTGCCAGCAGCTTCGGGACAGGAAATTCACCCCTCCACTTT	CASSFGTGNSPLHF
TRBV7-9	NA	TRBD1	TRBJ2-1	TGTGCCAGCAGCTTAAGACAGGGCAACCACAATGAGCAGTTCTTC	CASSLRQGNHNEQFF
TRBV7-2	NA	NA	TRBJ1-5	TGTGCCAGCAGCTTAGGGACAGAGTACCAGCATTTT	CASSLGTEYQHF
TRBV5-1	few	NA	TRBJ1-4	TGCGCCAGCAGTTCCAGAGGCGGAGGAGAAAAACTGTTTTTT	CASSSRGGGEKLFF
TRBV5-1	NA	TRBD1	TRBJ2-3	TGCGCCAGCAGCTACGGTGGGACAGGGGGTGATACGCAGTATTTT	CASSYGGTGGDTQYF
TRBV28	NA	NA	TRBJ2-1	TGTGCCAGCAGTTTTGCGGGGAGTGAGTACAATGAGCAGTTCTTC	CASSFAGSEYNEQFF
TRBV11-2	NA	NA	TRBJ2-4	TGTGCCAGCAGCCGCGGCCAGGGTGGCAAAAACATTCAGTACTTC	CASSRGQGGKNIQYF
TRBV7-9	NA	NA	TRBJ2-1	TGTGCCAGCACCTCGGGAGTCGGCAATGAGCAGTTCTTC	CASTSGVGNEQFF
TRBV5-1	NA	NA	TRBJ2-1	TGCGCCAGCAGCTTGGCCTATGAGCAGTTCTTC	CASSLAYEQFF